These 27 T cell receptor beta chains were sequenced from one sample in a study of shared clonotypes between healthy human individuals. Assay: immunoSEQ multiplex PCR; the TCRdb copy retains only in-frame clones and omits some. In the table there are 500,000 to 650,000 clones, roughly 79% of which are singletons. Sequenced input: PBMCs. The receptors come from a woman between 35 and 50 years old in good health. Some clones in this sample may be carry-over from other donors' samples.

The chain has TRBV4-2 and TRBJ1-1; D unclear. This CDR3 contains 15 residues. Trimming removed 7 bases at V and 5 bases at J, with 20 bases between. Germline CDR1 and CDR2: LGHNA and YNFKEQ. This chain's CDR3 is CASTAGLGSGTEAFF. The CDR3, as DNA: TGTGCCAGCACCGCGGGTCTGGGTTCGGGAACTGAAGCTTTCTTT.

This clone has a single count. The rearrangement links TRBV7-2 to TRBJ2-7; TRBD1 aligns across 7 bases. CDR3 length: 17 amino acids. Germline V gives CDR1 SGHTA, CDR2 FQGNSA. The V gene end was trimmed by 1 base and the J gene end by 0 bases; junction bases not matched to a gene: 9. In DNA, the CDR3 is TGTGCCAGCAGCTTAGGGGTGACAGGGTTGGGCTCCTACGAGCAGTACTTC. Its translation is CASSLGVTGLGSYEQYF. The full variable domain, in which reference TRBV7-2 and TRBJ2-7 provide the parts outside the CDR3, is GAGVSQSPSNKVTEKGKDVELRCDPISGHTALYWYRQSLGQGLEFLIYFQGNSAPDKSGLPSDRFSAERTGGSVSTLTIQRTQQEDSAVYLCASSLGVTGLGSYEQYFGPGTRLTVT.

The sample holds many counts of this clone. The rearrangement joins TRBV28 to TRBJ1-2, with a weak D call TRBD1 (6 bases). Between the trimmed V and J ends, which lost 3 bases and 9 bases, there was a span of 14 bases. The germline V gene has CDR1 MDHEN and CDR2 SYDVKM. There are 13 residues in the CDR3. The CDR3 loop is CASSFRQGISYTF. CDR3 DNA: TGTGCCAGCAGTTTTAGGCAGGGGATAAGCTACACCTTC.

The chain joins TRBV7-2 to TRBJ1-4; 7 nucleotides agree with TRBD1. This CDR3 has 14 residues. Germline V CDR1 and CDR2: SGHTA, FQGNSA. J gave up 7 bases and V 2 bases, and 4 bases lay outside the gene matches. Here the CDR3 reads CASSLTGVGEKLFF. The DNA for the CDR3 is TGTGCCAGCAGCTTAACAGGGGTTGGTGAAAAACTGTTTTTT.

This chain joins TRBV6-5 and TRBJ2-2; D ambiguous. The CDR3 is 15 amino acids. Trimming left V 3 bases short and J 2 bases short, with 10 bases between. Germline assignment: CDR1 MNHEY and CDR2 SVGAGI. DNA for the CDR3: TGTGCCAGCAGTTATGGGCAGGAAAACACCGGGGAGCTGTTTTTT. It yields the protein CASSYGQENTGELFF.

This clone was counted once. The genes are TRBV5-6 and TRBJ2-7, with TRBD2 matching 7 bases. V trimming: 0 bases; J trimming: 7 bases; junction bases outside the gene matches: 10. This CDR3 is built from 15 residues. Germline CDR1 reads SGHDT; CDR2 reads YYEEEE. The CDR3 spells CASSLVGAGAGEQYF. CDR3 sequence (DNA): TGTGCCAGCAGCTTGGTCGGTGCGGGAGCGGGGGAGCAGTACTTC.

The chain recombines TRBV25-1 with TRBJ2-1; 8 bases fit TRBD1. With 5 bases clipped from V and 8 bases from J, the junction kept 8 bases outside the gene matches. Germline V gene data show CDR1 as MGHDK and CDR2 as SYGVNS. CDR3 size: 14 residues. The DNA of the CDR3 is TGTGCCAGCAGTCCAGGACAGGGCCGGGATGAGCAGTTCTTC. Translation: CASSPGQGRDEQFF.

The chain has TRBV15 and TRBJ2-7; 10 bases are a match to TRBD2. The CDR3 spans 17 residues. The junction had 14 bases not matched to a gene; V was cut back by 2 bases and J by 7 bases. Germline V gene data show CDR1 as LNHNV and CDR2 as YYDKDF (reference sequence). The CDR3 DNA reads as TGTGCCACCAGCAGACTCGGAGGGAGCGGGAGGGCTCGTGAGCAGTACTTC. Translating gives CATSRLGGSGRAREQYF.

The CDR3 spells CASTGRETQYF. The DNA for the CDR3 is TGTGCCAGTACAGGGAGAGAGACCCAGTACTTC. The chain joins TRBV6-1 to TRBJ2-5; D might be TRBD1 (6 bases). The CDR3 is 11 residues long. Trimming stripped 9 bases from V and 4 bases from J, with 9 bases between. Germline-derived CDR1 and CDR2 are MNHNS and SASEGT.

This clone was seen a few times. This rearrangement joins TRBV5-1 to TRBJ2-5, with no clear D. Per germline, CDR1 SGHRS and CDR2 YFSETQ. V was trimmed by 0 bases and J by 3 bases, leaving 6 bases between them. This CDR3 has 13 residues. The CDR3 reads CASSLVGKETQYF. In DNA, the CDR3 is TGCGCCAGCAGCTTGGTTGGTAAAGAGACCCAGTACTTC.

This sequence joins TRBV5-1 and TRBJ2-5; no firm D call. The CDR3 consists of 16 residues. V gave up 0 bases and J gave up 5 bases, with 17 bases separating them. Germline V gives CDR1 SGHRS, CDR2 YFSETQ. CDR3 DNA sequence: TGCGCCAGCAGCTTGGAAACGACTGGCTTGGATGAGACCCAGTACTTC. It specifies CASSLETTGLDETQYF. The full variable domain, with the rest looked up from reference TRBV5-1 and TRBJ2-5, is KAGVTQTPRYLIKTRGQQVTLSCSPISGHRSVSWYQQTPGQGLQFLFEYFSETQRNKGNFPGRFSGRQFSNSRSEMNVSTLELGDSALYLCASSLETTGLDETQYFGPGTRLLVL.

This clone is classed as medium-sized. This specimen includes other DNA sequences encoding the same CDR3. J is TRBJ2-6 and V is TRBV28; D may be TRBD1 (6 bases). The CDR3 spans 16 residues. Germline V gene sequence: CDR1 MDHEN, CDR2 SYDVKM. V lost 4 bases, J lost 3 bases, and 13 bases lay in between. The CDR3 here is CASSSGQLDGANVLTF. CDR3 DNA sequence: TGTGCCAGCAGTTCCGGACAGTTAGATGGGGCCAACGTCCTGACTTTC.

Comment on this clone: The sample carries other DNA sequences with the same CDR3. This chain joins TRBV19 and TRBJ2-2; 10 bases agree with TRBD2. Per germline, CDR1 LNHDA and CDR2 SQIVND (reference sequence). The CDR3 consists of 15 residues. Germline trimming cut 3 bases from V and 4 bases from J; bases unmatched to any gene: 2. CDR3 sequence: CASSILAGVTGELFF. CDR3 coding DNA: TGTGCCAGTAGTATTCTAGCGGGAGTCACCGGGGAGCTGTTTTTT.

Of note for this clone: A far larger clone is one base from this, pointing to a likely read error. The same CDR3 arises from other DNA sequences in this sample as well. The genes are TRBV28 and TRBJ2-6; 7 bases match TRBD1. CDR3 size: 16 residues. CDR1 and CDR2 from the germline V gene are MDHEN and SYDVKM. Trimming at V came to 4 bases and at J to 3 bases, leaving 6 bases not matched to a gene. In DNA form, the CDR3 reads TGTGCCAGCAGTTCGGGACAGTTAGATGGGGCCAACGTCCTGACTTTC. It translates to CASSSGQLDGANVLTF.

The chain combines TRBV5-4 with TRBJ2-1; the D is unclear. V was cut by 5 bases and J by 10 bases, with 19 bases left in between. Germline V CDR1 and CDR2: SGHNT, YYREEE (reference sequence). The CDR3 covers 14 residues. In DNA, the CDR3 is TGTGCCAGCAGGTATGGCCAGGTCCTAGAAGAGCAGTTCTTC. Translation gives CASRYGQVLEEQFF.

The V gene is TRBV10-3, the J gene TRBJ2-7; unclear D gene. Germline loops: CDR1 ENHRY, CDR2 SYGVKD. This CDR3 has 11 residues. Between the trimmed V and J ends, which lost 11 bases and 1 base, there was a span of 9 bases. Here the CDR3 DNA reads TGTGCCGTCGGCATTTCCTACGAGCAGTACTTC. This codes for CAVGISYEQYF.

CDR3 protein: CASRRNLPSGELFF. In DNA, the CDR3 is TGTGCCAGCAGGCGCAATCTCCCGTCCGGGGAGCTGTTTTTT. J is TRBJ2-2 and V is TRBV7-9; D is unresolved. The length of the CDR3 is 14 residues. Per the germline V gene, CDR1 is SEHNR and CDR2 is FQNEAQ (reference sequence). V was pared by 6 bases and J by 6 bases, with 14 bases between.

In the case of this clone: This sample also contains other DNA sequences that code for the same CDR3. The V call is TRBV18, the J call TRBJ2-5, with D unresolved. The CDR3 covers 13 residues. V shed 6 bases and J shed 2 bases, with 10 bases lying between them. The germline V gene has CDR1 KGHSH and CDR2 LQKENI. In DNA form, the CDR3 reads TGTGCCAGCTCGCCCGACGCGCAAGAGACCCAGTACTTC. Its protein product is CASSPDAQETQYF. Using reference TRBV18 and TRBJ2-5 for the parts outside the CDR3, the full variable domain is NAGVMQNPRHLVRRRGQEARLRCSPMKGHSHVYWYRQLPEEGLKFMVYLQKENIIDESGMPKERFSAEFPKEGPSILRIQQVVRGDSAAYFCASSPDAQETQYFGPGTRLLVL.

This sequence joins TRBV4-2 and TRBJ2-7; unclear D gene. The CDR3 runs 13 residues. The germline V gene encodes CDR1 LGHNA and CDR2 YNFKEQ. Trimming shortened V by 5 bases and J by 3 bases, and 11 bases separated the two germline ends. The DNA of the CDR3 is TGTGCCAGCAGCTTTAAAATCAGCTACGAGCAGTACTTC. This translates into CASSFKISYEQYF.

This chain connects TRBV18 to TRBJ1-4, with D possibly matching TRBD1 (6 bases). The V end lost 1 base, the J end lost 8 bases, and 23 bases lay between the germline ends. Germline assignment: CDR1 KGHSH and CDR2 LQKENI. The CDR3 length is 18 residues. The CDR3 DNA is TGTGCCAGCTCACCACTGGGTCCGGGTCGGACAGAAAAGGAAAAACTGTTTTTT. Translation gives CASSPLGPGRTEKEKLFF.

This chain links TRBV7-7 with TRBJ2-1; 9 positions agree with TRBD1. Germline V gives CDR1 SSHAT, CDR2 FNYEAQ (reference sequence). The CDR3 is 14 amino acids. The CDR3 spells CASSLGQGNNEQFF. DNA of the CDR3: TGTGCTAGCTCCTTAGGACAGGGGAACAATGAGCAGTTCTTC.

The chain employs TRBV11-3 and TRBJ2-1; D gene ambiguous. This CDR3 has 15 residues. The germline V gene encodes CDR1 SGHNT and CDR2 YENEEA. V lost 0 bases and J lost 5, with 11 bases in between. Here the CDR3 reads CASSLDWVVHNEQFF. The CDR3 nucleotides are TGTGCCAGCAGCTTAGATTGGGTTGTCCACAATGAGCAGTTCTTC.

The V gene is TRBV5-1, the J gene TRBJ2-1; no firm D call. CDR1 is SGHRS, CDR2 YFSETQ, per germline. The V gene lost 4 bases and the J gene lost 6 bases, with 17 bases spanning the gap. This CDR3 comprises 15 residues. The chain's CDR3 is CASSPLNRVRNEQFF. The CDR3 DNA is TGCGCCAGCAGCCCATTAAACAGAGTACGCAATGAGCAGTTCTTC.

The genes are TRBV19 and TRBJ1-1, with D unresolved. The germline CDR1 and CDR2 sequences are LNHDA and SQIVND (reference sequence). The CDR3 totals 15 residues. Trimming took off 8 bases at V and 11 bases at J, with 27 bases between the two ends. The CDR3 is CASRQSPSLPLWAFF. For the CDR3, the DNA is TGTGCCAGTCGACAAAGCCCTTCATTACCCTTGTGGGCTTTCTTT.

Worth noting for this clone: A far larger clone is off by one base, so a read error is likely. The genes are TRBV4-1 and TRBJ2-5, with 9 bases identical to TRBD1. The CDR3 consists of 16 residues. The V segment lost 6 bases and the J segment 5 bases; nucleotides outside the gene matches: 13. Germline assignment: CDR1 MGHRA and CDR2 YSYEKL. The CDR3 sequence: CASRPTFGQGTETQYF. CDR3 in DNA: TGCGCCAGCAGGCCCACTTTCGGACAGGGGACGGAGACCCAGTACTTC.

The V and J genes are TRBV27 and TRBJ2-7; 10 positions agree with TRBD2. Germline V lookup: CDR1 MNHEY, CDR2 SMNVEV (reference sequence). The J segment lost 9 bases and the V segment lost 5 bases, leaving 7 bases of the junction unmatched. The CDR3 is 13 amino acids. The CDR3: CASSVGLAGAQYF. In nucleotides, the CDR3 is TGTGCCAGCAGTGTCGGGCTAGCGGGAGCGCAGTACTTC.

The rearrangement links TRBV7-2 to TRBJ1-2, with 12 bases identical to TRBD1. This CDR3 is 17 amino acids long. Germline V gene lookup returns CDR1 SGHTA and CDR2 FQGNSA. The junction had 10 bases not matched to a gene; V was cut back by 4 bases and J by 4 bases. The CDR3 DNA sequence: TGTGCCAGCAGCTCTTGGGACAGGGGGCCCCGAAGCTATGGCTACACCTTC. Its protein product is CASSSWDRGPRSYGYTF.